This T cell receptor beta chain was documented in a study of beta chain features in type 1 diabetes. Germline assignment: CDR1 SGHTA and CDR2 FQGTGA. This CDR3 is 18 amino acids long. The V segment lost 1 base and the J segment 4 bases; nucleotides outside the gene matches: 10. The investigators reverse transcribed all of the isolated RNA, so they sequenced expressed TCRB transcripts. Sequencing used immunoSEQ multiplex PCR; TCRdb keeps in-frame clones, though not all of them. The sample has a few hundred thousand clones, over 9.5% seen once. V and J are TRBV7-3 and TRBJ2-3; 11 bases match TRBD2. The sequence was collected from a woman aged 18-30 years in good health. The sequenced material came from naive CD4+ T cells from blood. This CDR3 reads CASSLRASASGGPDTQYF. CDR3 coding DNA: TGTGCCAGCAGCTTAAGAGCATCGGCTAGCGGGGGGCCAGATACGCAGTATTTT.